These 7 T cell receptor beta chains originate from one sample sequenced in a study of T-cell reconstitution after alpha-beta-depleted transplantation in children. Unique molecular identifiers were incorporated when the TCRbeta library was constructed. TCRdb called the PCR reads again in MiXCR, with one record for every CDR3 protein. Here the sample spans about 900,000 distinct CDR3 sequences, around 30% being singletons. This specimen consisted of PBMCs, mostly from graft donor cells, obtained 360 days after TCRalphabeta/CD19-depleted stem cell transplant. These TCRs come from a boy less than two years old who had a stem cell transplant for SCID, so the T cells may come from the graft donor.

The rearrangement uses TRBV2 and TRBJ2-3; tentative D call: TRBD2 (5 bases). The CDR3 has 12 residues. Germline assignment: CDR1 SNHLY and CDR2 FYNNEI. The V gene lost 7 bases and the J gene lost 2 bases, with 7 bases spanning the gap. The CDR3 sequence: CASMRATDTQYF. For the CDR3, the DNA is TGTGCCAGCATGCGGGCCACAGATACGCAGTATTTT. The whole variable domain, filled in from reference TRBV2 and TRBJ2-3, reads EPEVTQTPSHQVTQMGQEVILRCVPISNHLYFYWYRQILGQKVEFLVSFYNNEISEKSEIFDDQFSVERPDGSNFTLKIRSTKLEDSAMYFCASMRATDTQYFGPGTRLTVL.

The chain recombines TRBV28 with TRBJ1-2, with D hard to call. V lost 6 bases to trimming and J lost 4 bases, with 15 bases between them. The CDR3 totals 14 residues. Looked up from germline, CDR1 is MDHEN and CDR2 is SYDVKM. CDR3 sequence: CASSPASNSYGYTF. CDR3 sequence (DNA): TGTGCCAGCAGCCCAGCCAGTAACAGCTATGGCTACACCTTC.

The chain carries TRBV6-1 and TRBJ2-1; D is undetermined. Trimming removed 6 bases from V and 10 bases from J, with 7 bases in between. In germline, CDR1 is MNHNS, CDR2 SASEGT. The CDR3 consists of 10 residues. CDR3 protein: CASRSLEQFF. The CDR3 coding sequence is TGTGCCAGCAGAAGTTTAGAGCAGTTCTTC.

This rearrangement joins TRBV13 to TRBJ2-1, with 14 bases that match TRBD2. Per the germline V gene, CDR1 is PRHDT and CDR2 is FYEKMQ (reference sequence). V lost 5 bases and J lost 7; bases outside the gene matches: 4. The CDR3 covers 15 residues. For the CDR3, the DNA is TGTGCCAGCAGCCCCTGGACTAGCGGGGGGAATGAGCAGTTCTTC. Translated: CASSPWTSGGNEQFF.

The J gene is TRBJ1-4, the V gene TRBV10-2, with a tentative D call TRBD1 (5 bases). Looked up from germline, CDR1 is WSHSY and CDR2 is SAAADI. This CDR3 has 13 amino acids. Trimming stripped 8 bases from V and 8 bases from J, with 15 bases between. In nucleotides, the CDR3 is TGCGCCAGCTCCGGGAGGGAGGGGGAAAAACTGTTTTTT. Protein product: CASSGREGEKLFF.

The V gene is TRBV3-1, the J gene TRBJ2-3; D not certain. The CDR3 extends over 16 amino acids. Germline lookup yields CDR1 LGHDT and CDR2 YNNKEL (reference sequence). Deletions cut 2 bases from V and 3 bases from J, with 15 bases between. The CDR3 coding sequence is TGTGCCAGCAGCCAATTCCAGTGGGTTGCTACAGATACGCAGTATTTT. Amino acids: CASSQFQWVATDTQYF.

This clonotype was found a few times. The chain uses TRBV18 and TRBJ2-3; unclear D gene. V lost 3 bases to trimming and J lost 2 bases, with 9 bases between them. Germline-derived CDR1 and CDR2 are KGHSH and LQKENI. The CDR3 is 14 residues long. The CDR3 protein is CASSPTSTTDTQYF. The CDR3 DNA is TGTGCCAGCTCACCGACATCGACCACAGATACGCAGTATTTT.